This T cell receptor (beta chain) stems from a study of OX40 agonist ivuxolimab in advanced cancers. Study-wide background: Patients received ivuxolimab, an intravenous treatment, every 2 weeks at 0.01 to 10 mg/kg. Subjects had a mean age of approximately 60 years, with a range of roughly 20 to 80; around 84% were male. Findings and limits, study-wide: Low levels of normalized T-cell clonal expansion also appeared in some nonresponders. There was clonal expansion of CD4+ and CD8+ blood T cells by week 6 at 0.1 to 3.0 mg/kg.

Unmatched junction bases numbered 3, after V lost 8 bases and J lost 1 base. CDR1 and CDR2 (germline): MGHRA, YSYEKL. This CDR3 comprises 13 residues. As regards this clone: Antigen specificity is unknown.

Clones were sequenced by immunoSEQ multiplex PCR, and TCRdb holds only the in-frame ones, with some missing. The sample includes about 42,000 clones, around 85% of them seen just once. This chain connects TRBV4-1 to TRBJ1-1, with TRBD1 identical over 8 bases. This clonotype was sampled from an adult with an advanced solid tumor such as melanoma, head and neck, liver or kidney cancer. The sample was CD4+ or CD8+ T cells sorted from blood, taken in a trial of the OX40 agonist ivuxolimab. The CDR3 protein is CASETGENTEAFF. CDR3 in DNA: TGCGCCAGCGAGACAGGGGAGAACACTGAAGCTTTCTTT.